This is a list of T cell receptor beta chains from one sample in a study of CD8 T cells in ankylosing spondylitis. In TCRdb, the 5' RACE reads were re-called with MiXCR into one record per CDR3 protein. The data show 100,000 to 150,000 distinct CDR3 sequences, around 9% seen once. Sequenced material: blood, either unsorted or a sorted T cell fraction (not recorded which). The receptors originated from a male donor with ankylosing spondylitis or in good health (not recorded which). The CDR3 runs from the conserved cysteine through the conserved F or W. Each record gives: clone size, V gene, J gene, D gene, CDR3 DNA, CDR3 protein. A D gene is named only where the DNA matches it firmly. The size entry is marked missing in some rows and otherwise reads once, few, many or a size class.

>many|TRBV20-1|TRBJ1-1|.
TGCAGTGCAAACGGAAACGGGGTGACTGAAGCTTTCTTT
CSANGNGVTEAFF
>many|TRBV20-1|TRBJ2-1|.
TGCAGTGCTAGTAGTGGGGCGGGGCAGGGTGCCTCCTACAATGAGCAGTTCTTC
CSASSGAGQGASYNEQFF
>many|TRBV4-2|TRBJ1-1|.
TGTGCCAGCAGCCAGGGGCGGATGAACACTGAAGCTTTCTTT
CASSQGRMNTEAFF
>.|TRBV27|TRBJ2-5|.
TGTGCCAGCAGTTTACGAGGTTGGGAGACCCAGTACTTC
CASSLRGWETQYF
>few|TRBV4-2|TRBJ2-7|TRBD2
TGTGCCAGCAGCCAAGTCCATGGGGGGGACCTCATCGCCTACGAGCAGTACTTC
CASSQVHGGDLIAYEQYF
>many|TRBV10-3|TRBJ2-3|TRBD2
TGTGCCATCAGTCGAGGCACGGGAGGGGCAGATACGCAGTATTTT
CAISRGTGGADTQYF
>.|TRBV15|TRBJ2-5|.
TGTGCCACCAGCAGAGATTACGGGGAACTACCACAAGAGACCCAGTACTTC
CATSRDYGELPQETQYF
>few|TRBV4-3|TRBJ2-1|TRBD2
TGCGCCAGCAGCCAGATTAGCGGGGGATACAATGAGCAGTTCTTC
CASSQISGGYNEQFF
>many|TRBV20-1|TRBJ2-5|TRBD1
TGCAGTGCTGATGGGACAGTAGGGGTACAAGAGACCCAGTACTTC
CSADGTVGVQETQYF
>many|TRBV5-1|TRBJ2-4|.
TGCGCCAGCAGCTTGGAGTGGGGATTAAACATTCAGTACTTC
CASSLEWGLNIQYF
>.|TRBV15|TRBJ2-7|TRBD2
TGTGCCACCAGCAGAGAGATCGGGCTAGCGGGAGGGCCATACGAGCAGTACTTC
CATSREIGLAGGPYEQYF
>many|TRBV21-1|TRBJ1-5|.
TGTGCCAGCAGCCCGTCCCAGGGCTCCGATAGCAATCAGCCCCAGCATTTT
CASSPSQGSDSNQPQHF
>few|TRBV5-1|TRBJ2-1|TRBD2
TGCGCCAGCAGCTTGACAACTAGCGGGAAGTACAATGAGCAGTTCTTC
CASSLTTSGKYNEQFF
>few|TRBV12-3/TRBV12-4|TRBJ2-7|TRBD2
TGTGCCAGCAGGGCTAGCGGACTCGCCTACGAGCAGTACTTC
CASRASGLAYEQYF
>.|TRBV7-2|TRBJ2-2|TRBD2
TGTGCCAGCAGCACCGGACTAGCGAGGAACACCGGGGAGCTGTTTTTT
CASSTGLARNTGELFF
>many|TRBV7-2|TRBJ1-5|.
TGTGCCAGCAGCCCGAGGGCCTGGGGTCAGCCCCAGCATTTT
CASSPRAWGQPQHF
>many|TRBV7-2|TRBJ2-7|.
TGTGCCAGCAGCTTTATTCCCTTTTCCTACGAGCAGTACTTC
CASSFIPFSYEQYF
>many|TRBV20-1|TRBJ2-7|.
TGCAGTCTGGGCTCCTACGAGCAGTACTTC
CSLGSYEQYF
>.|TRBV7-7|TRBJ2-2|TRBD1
TGTGCTAGCAGCGAAGGGACAGGGGCTTCCGGGGAGCTGTTTTTT
CASSEGTGASGELFF
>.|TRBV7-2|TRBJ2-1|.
TGTGCCAGCCCCGGCATCAGGCAGTTCTTC
CASPGIRQFF
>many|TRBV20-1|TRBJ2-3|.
TGCAGTGCTAGAGTCCCATCAGATACGCAGTATTTT
CSARVPSDTQYF
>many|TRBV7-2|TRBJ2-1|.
TGTGCCAGCAGCTTAGCCTACGCGGCCCGGAGCTCCTACAATGAGCAGTTCTTC
CASSLAYAARSSYNEQFF
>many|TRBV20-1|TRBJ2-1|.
TGCAGTTTCCGAAGTTGGACATCAGGGGGGGAGCAGTTCTTC
CSFRSWTSGGEQFF
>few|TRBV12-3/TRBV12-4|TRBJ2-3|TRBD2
TGTGCCAGCAGTTCCAATAGCGGGAGCACAGATACGCAGTATTTT
CASSSNSGSTDTQYF
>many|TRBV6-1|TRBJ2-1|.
TGTGCCAGCACCAGGACGAGGGAGACCAACAATGAGCAGTTCTTC
CASTRTRETNNEQFF
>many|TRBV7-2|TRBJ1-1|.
TGTGCCAGCAGCTTAGTTGTGGGCGCGAACACTGAAGCTTTCTTT
CASSLVVGANTEAFF
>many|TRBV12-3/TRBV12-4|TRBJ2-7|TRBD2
TGTGCCAGCAGTTTTAGCGGGAGAGGAAACGAGCAGTACTTC
CASSFSGRGNEQYF
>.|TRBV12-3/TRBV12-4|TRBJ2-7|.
TGTGCCAGCAGTTTCGGTTTCGGAAATCGGGGCTACGAGCAGTACTTC
CASSFGFGNRGYEQYF
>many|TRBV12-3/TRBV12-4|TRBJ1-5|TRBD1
TGTGCCAGCAGTTTTACAGGGGACCCGGTCCAGCCCCAGCATTTT
CASSFTGDPVQPQHF
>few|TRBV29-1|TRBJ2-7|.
TGCAGCGTTGAAGGGGGGCAGGGTAGCCCTCGAGAGCAGTACTTC
CSVEGGQGSPREQYF
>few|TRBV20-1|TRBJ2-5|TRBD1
TGCAGTGCTAGGAGACAGGGGGCGGGGGAGACCCAGTACTTC
CSARRQGAGETQYF
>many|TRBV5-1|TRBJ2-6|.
TGCGCCAGCAGCCTACTTTCCTCGATTTCTGGGGCCAACGTCCTGACTTTC
CASSLLSSISGANVLTF
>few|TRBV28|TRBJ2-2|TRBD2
TGTGCCAGCAGTTATCCGGGACTAGACCCTTCGCTGTTTTTT
CASSYPGLDPSLFF
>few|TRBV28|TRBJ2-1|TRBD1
TGTGCCAGCAGTTTTCCCGGGACAGGGGGATACAATGAGCAGTTCTTC
CASSFPGTGGYNEQFF
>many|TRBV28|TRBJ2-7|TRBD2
TGTGCCAGCAGTGGCGGGAGGATCTACGAGCAGTACTTC
CASSGGRIYEQYF
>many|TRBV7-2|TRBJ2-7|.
TGTGCCAGCAGCTTAGTTAGCCGGACAAGGAGCTCCTACGAGCAGTACTTC
CASSLVSRTRSSYEQYF
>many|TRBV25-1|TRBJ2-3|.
TGTGCCAGCAGTGAATACGATTGGAATACGCAGTATTTT
CASSEYDWNTQYF
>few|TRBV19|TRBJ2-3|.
TGTGCCAGTAGTATCTCGGATACGCAGTATTTT
CASSISDTQYF
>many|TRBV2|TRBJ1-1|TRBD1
TGTGCCAGCAGGATAAGACAGGGAGGCACTGAAGCTTTCTTT
CASRIRQGGTEAFF
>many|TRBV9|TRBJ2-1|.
TGTGCCAGCAGCGCTGTCGTTTCTGAGCAGTTCTTC
CASSAVVSEQFF
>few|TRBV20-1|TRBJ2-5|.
TGCAGTGCTAGGGCAGGGCCAGAGACCCAGTACTTC
CSARAGPETQYF
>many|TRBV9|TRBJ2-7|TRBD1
TGTGCCAGCAGCGCAACGACAGGGAGCGAGCAGTACTTC
CASSATTGSEQYF
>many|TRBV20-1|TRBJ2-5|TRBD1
TGCAGTGCTAATGACAGGGGCCAAGGGACCCAGTACTTC
CSANDRGQGTQYF
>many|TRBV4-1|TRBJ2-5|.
TGCGCCAGCAGCCACCTCCTGGGCGGCAGCCAAGAGACCCAGTACTTC
CASSHLLGGSQETQYF
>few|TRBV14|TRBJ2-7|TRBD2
TGTGCCAGCAGCCCCCAGAGCGGGAGGGCCTACGAGCAGTACTTC
CASSPQSGRAYEQYF
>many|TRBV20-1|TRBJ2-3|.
TGCAGTGCTAGAGATATGAGGGGCGCAGATACGCAGTATTTT
CSARDMRGADTQYF
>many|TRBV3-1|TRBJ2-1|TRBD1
TGTGCCAGCAGCCCTCGGACAGGGAGACATGAGCAGTTCTTC
CASSPRTGRHEQFF
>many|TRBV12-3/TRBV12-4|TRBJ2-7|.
TGTGCCAGCAGTTTATTACTCTACGAGCAGTACTTC
CASSLLLYEQYF
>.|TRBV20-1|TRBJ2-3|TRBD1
TGCAGTGCAGACCGGGACAGGGAGGCAGATACGCAGTATTTT
CSADRDREADTQYF
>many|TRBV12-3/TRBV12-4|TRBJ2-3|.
TGTGCCAGCAGCTCCCAGGGTGTAGGAAATACGCAGTATTTT
CASSSQGVGNTQYF
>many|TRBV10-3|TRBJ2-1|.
TGTGCCATCAGTAAAATTAGCGGCAGGGGATACAATGAGCAGTTCTTC
CAISKISGRGYNEQFF
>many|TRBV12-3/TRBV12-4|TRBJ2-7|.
TGTGCCAGCAGTGGGGACCCAAGGTTCGAGCAGTACTTC
CASSGDPRFEQYF
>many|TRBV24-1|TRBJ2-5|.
TGTGCCACCAGTGAGCGAACCCAAGAGACCCAGTACTTC
CATSERTQETQYF
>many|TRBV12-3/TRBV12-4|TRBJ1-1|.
TGTGCCAGCAGCCTGACCCCGGGGACTGAAGCTTTCTTT
CASSLTPGTEAFF
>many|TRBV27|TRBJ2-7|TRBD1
TGTGCCAGCAGTTTATCACAGGGGCTTTCCCACGAGCAGTACTTC
CASSLSQGLSHEQYF
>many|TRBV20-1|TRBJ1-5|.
TGCAGTGCTAGAGGCCCGAATCAGCCCCAGCATTTT
CSARGPNQPQHF
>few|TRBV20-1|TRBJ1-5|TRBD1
TGCAGTGCTAGGGAGGGGGCGTACGGACCCCAGCATTTT
CSAREGAYGPQHF
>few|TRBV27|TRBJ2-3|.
TGTGCCAGCAGTCGACTGAGAGGTCCAGATACGCAGTATTTT
CASSRLRGPDTQYF
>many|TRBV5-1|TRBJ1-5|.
TGCGCCAGCAGCGCCGCAGGAAATAGCAATCAGCCCCAGCATTTT
CASSAAGNSNQPQHF